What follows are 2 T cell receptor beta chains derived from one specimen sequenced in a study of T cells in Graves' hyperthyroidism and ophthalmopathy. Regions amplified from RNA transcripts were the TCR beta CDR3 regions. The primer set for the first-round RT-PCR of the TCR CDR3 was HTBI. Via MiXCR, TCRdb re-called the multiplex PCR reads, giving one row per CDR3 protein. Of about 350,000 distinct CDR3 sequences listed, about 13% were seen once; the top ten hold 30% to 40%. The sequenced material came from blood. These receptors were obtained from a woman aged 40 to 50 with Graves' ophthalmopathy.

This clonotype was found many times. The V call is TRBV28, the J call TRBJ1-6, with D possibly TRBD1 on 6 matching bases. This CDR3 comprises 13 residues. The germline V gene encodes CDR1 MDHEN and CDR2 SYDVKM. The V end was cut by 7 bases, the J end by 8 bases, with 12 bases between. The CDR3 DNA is TGTGCCAGCAAGTCGGGGGGCGATTCACCCCTCCACTTT. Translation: CASKSGGDSPLHF.

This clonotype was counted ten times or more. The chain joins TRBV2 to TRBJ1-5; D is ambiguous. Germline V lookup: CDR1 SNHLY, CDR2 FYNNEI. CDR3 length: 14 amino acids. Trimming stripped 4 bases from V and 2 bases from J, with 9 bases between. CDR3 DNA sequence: TGTGCCAGCAGTGGAACGAGGGGCAATCAGCCCCAGCATTTT. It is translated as CASSGTRGNQPQHF. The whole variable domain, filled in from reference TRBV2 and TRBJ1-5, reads EPEVTQTPSHQVTQMGQEVILRCVPISNHLYFYWYRQILGQKVEFLVSFYNNEISEKSEIFDDQFSVERPDGSNFTLKIRSTKLEDSAMYFCASSGTRGNQPQHFGDGTRLSIL.